This T cell receptor beta chain was recovered during a study of cytomegalovirus exposure and HLA in healthy donors. As for this clone: The antigen is unknown.

Germline values: CDR1 SGHAT, CDR2 FQNNGV. The CDR3 consists of 14 residues. V was pared by 1 base and J by 4 bases, with 10 bases between. Study results and limitations: According to an earlier analysis, most TCR beta V segments yielded productive rearrangements about 87% or about 30% of the time.

Use of 60 Vbeta and 13 Jbeta primers characterized the PCR. The repertoire was sequenced with immunoSEQ multiplex PCR; TCRdb's copy has only in-frame clones and lacks some. The sample includes about 110,000 clones, 81% of them seen just once. The chain is built from TRBV11-2 and TRBJ2-5; no clear D. The clonotype comes from a woman in her twenties or thirties in good health and CMV-seronegative. Material: PBMCs. The CDR3 sequence: CASSLGVVRETQYF. The DNA for the CDR3 is TGTGCCAGCAGCTTAGGAGTAGTTCGAGAGACCCAGTACTTC.